This T cell receptor (beta chain) is drawn from a study of shared clonotypes between healthy human individuals. Study-wide background: Per-donor plates numbered three CD4 naive, three CD4 memory, two CD8 naive and one CD8 memory.

The assay ran at deep level. The material for each subset, its genomic DNA, was split evenly across several immunoSEQ plates. Libraries were prepared by immunoSEQ multiplex PCR; TCRdb keeps only in-frame clonotypes and omits some of them. The sample lists some 1.1 million clones; 77% were seen once. Study-level results: Larger estimated richness was generally seen in naive subsets than in memory subsets.

Note on this clone: The antigen is undetermined. The junction departs from germline at one end; a sequencing error may be responsible.

The TCR was taken from a man younger than 30 in good health. Some clones in this sample may be carry-over from other donors' samples. The specimen was memory CD4+ T cells from PBMCs. Subset in this sample: CD45RA-negative fraction.

The chain's CDR3 is CTSSVGTDTEAFF. For the CDR3, the DNA is TGTACCAGCAGCGTAGGAACAGACACTGAAGCTTTCTTT. The chain recombines TRBV9 with TRBJ1-1; D call uncertain. Germline V gene sequence: CDR1 SGDLS, CDR2 YYNGEE. The length of the CDR3 is 13 residues.